This TCR beta chain was found in a study of T cell changes during pregnancy in multiple sclerosis. TCRdb's copy holds only in-frame clones and misses some; the assay was immunoSEQ multiplex PCR. The profile shows over 80,000 clones, approximately 90% of them singletons. There are 14 residues in the CDR3. Per germline, CDR1 SGDLS and CDR2 YYNGEE. The V gene lost 0 bases and the J gene lost 4 bases, with 11 bases spanning the gap. The sequence came from a female donor in good health, enrolled as a control in a pregnancy study. This chain links TRBV9 with TRBJ2-7; TRBD1 might be the D (5 bases). This specimen consisted of peripheral blood, obtained in the second trimester of pregnancy. This CDR3 is CASSVGVDSYEQYF. In nucleotides, the CDR3 is TGTGCCAGCAGCGTAGGGGTCGACAGTTACGAGCAGTACTTC.